This record covers a single T cell receptor (beta chain). The record originates from a study of Ad26.COV2.S vaccination and SARS-CoV-2 variants. The treatment denotes: some 20 received Ad26.COV2.S at low or high dose, single or two shots; several received placebo; per-sample allocation not given. Day 63 following the first vaccine or placebo injection was when the samples were taken. The CDR3 extends over 14 amino acids. Trimming took off 5 bases at V and 6 bases at J, with 14 bases between the two ends. Looked up from germline, CDR1 is KGHSH and CDR2 is LQKENI. Measured with immunoSEQ multiplex PCR; TCRdb has only the in-frame clones, and not every one. The table shows over 250,000 clones, with roughly 86% occurring only once.

The TCR sequence derives from a person aged 18 to 59 who received the Ad26.COV2.S COVID-19 vaccine or a placebo. The chain recombines TRBV18 with TRBJ2-1; a possible D gene is TRBD2 (6 bases). The starting material was peripheral blood, obtained in a trial of Ad26.COV2.S vaccine versus placebo. CDR3 DNA: TGTGCCAGCTCAGGCGGGGCGTCGACCAATGAGCAGTTCTTC. Translating it yields CASSGGASTNEQFF.